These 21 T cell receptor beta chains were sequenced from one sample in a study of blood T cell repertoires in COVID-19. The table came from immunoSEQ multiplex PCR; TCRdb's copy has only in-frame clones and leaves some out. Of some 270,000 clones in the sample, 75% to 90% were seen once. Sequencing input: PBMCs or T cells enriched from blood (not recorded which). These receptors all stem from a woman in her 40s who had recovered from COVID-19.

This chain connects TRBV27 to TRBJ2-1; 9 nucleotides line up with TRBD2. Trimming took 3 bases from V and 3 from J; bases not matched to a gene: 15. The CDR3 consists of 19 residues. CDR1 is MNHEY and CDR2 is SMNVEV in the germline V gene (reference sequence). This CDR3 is CASSLPHPQIAGVYNEQFF. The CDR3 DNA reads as TGTGCCAGCAGTTTGCCTCACCCCCAAATAGCGGGAGTCTACAATGAGCAGTTCTTC.

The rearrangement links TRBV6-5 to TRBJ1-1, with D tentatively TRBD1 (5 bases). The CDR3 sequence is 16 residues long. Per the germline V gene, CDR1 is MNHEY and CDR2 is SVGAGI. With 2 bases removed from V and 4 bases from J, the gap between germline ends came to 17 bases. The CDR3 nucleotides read TGTGCCAGCAGTTACCTACCGACAGTAATAGCCACTGAAGCTTTCTTT. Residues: CASSYLPTVIATEAFF.

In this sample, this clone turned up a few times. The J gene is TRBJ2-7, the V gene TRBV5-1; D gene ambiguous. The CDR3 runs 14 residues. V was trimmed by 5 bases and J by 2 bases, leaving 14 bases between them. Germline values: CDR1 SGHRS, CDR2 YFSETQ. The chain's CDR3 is CASRPTTSTYEQYF. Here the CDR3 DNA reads TGCGCCAGCAGACCAACGACTTCTACCTACGAGCAGTACTTC.

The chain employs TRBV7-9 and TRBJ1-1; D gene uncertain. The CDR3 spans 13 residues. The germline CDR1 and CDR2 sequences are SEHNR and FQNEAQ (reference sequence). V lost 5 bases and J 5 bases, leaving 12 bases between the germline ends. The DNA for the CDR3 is TGTGCCAGCAGCCACCTCATACGGACTGAAGCTTTCTTT. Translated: CASSHLIRTEAFF. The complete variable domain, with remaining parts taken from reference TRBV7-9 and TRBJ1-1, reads DTGVSQNPRHKITKRGQNVTFRCDPISEHNRLYWYRQTLGQGPEFLTYFQNEAQLEKSRLLSDRFSAERPKGSFSTLEIQRTEQGDSAMYLCASSHLIRTEAFFGQGTRLTVV.

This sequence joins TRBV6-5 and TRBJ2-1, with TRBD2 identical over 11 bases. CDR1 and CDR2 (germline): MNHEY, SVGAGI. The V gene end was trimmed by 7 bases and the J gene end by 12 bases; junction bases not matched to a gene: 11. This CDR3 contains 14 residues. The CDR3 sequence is CASTSSGGFPGQFF. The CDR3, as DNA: TGTGCCAGCACCTCTAGCGGGGGGTTCCCCGGGCAGTTCTTC.

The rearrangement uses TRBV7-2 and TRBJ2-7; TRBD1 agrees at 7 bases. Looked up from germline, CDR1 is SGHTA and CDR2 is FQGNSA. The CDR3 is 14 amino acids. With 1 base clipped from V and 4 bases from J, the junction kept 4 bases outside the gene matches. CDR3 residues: CASSLGYRGYEQYF. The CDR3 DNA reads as TGTGCCAGCAGCTTAGGGTACAGGGGTTACGAGCAGTACTTC.

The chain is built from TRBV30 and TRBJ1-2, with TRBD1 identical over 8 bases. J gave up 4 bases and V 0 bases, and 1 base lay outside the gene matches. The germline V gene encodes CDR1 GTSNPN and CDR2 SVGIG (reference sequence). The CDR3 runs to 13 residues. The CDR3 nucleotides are TGTGCCTGGAGTGTGGACAGGGTCTATGGCTACACCTTC. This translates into CAWSVDRVYGYTF.

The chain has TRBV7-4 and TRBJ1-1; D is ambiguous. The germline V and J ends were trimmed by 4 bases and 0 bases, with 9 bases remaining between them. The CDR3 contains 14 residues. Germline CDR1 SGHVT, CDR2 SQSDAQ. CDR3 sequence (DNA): TGTGCCAGCAGCTGCAGGCGAATGAACACTGAAGCTTTCTTT. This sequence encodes CASSCRRMNTEAFF.

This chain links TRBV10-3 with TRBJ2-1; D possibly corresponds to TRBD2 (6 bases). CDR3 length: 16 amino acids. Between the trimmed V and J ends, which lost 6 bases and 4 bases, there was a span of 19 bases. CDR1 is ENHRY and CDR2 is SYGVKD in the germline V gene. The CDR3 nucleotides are TGTGCCATCAGGTCGGTATCGGGAGTAGATTACAATGAGCAGTTCTTC. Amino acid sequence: CAIRSVSGVDYNEQFF.

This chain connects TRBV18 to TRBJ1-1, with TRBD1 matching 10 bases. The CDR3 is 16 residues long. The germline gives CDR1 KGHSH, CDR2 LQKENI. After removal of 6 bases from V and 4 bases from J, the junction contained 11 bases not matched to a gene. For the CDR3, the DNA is TGTGCCAGCTCCCCGGGACAGGGGAACTTGGGCACTGAAGCTTTCTTT. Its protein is CASSPGQGNLGTEAFF.

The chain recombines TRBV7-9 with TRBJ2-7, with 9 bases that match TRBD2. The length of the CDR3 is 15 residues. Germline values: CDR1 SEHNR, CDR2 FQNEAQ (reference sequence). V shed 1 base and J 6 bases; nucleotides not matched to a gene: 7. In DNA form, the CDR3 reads TGTGCCAGCAGCTTAGTTGGCGGGAGGGCCTCCGAGCAGTACTTC. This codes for CASSLVGGRASEQYF.

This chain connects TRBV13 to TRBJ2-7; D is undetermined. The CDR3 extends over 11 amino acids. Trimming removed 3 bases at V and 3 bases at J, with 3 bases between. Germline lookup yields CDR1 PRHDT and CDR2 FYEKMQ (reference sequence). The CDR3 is CASSFRYEQYF. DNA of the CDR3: TGTGCCAGCAGCTTTCGCTACGAGCAGTACTTC.

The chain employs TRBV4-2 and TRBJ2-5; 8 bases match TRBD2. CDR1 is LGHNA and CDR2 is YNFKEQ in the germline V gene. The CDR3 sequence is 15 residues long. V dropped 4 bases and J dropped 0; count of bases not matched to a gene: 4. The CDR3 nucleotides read TGTGCCAGCAGCCGAACTAGCGGCTACCAAGAGACCCAGTACTTC. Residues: CASSRTSGYQETQYF.

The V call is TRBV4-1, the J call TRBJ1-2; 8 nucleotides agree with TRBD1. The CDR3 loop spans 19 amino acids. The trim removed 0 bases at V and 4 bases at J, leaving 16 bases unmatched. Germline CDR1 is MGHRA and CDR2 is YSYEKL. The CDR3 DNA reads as TGCGCCAGCAGCCAAGAGCGTGGCGGGACAGGAGCCATAATCTATGGCTACACCTTC. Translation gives CASSQERGGTGAIIYGYTF.

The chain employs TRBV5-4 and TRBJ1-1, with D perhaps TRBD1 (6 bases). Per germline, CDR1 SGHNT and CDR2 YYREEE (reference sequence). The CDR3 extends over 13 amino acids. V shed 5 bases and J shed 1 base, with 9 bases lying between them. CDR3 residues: CASRQGANTEAFF. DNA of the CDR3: TGTGCCAGCAGACAGGGCGCGAACACTGAAGCTTTCTTT.

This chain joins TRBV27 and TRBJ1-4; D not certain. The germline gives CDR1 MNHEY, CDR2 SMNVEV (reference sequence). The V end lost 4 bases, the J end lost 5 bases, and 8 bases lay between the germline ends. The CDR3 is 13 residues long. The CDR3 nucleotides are TGTGCCAGCAGTTACTTTTTAAATGAAAAACTGTTTTTT. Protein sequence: CASSYFLNEKLFF.

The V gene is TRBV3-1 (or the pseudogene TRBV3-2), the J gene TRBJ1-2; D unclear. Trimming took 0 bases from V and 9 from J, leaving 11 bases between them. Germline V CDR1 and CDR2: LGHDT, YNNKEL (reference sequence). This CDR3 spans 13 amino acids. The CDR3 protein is CASSQDGRLSYTF. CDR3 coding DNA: TGTGCCAGCAGCCAAGATGGCAGGTTGAGCTACACCTTC.

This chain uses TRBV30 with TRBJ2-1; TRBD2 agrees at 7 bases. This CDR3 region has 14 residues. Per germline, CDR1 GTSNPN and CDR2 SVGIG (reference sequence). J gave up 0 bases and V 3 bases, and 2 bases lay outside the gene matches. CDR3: CAWRGTNSYNEQFF. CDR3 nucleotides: TGTGCCTGGAGGGGGACTAACTCCTACAATGAGCAGTTCTTC.

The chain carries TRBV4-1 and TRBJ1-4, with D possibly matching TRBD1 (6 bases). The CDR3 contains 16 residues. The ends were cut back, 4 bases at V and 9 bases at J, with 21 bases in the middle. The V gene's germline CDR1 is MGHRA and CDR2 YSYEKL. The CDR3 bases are TGCGCCAGCAGCCCCGACCTACAGGGCGGTGAGAAAAAACTGTTTTTT. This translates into CASSPDLQGGEKKLFF.

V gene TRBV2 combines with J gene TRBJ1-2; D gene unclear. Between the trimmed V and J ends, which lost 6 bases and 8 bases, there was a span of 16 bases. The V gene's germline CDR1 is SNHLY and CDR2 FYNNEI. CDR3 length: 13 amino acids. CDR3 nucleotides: TGTGCCAGCAGCGGGGAACCCAGCCGGGGCTACACCTTC. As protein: CASSGEPSRGYTF. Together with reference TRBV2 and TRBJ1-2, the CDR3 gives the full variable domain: EPEVTQTPSHQVTQMGQEVILRCVPISNHLYFYWYRQILGQKVEFLVSFYNNEISEKSEIFDDQFSVERPDGSNFTLKIRSTKLEDSAMYFCASSGEPSRGYTFGSGTRLTVV.

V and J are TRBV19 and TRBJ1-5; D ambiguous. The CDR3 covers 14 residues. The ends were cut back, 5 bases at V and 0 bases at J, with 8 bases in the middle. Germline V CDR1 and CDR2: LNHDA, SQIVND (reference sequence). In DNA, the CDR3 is TGTGCCAGTAGTTTCGGGAGTAGCAATCAGCCCCAGCATTTT. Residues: CASSFGSSNQPQHF.